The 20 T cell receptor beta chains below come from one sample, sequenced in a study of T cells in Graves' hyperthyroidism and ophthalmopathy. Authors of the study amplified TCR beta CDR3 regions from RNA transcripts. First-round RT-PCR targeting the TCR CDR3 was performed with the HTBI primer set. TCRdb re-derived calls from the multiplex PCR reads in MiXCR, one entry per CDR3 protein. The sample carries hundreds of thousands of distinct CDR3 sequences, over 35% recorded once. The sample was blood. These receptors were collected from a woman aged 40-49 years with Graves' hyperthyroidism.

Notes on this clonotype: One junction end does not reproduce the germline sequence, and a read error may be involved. The CDR3 DNA reads as TGTGCCAGCAGTGAAACCGGGACTACCTCCTCCTACGAGCAGTACTTC. This codes for CASSETGTTSSYEQYF. This chain links TRBV10-3 with TRBJ2-7; 7 bases map to TRBD2. The germline V gene has CDR1 ENHRY and CDR2 SYGVKD. This CDR3 comprises 16 residues.

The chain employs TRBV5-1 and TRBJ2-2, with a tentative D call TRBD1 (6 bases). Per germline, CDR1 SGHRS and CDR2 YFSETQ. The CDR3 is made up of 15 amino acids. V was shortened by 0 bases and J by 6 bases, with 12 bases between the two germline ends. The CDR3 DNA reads TGCGCCAGCAGCTTGGCATCCACAGGGTCCGGGGAGCTGTTTTTT. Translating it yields CASSLASTGSGELFF.

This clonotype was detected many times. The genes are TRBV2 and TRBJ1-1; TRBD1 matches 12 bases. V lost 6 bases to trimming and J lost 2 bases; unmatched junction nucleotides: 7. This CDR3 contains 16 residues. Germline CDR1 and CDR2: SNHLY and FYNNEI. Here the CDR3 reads CASRRGQGATNTEAFF. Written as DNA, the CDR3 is TGTGCCAGCAGGAGGGGACAGGGGGCTACCAACACTGAAGCTTTCTTT. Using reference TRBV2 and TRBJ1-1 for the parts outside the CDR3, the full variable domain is EPEVTQTPSHQVTQMGQEVILRCVPISNHLYFYWYRQILGQKVEFLVSFYNNEISEKSEIFDDQFSVERPDGSNFTLKIRSTKLEDSAMYFCASRRGQGATNTEAFFGQGTRLTVV.

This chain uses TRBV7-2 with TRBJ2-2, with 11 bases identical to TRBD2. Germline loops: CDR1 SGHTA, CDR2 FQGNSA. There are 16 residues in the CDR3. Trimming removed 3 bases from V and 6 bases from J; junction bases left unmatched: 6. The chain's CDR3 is CASSLGTSGTAGELFF. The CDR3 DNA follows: TGTGCCAGCAGCTTGGGGACTAGCGGCACTGCCGGGGAGCTGTTTTTT.

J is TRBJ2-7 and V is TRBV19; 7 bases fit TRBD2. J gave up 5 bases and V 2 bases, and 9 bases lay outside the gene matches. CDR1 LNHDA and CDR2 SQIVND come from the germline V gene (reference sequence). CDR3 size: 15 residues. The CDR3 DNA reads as TGTGCCAGTAGTATATCTCTGACTAGCAACCACGAGCAGTACTTC. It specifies CASSISLTSNHEQYF.

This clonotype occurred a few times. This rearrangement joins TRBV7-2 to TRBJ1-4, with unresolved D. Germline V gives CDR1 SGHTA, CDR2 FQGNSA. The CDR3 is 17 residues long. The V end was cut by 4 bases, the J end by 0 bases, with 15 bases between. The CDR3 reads CASSSRSIGATNEKLFF. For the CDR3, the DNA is TGTGCCAGCAGCTCGCGATCTATAGGAGCAACTAATGAAAAACTGTTTTTT.

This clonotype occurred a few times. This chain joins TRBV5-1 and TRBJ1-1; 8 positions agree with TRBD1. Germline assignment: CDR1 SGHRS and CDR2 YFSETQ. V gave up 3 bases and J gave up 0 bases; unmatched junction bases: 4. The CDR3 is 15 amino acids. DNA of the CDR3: TGCGCCAGCAGCTGGGACAGGTGGATGAACACTGAAGCTTTCTTT. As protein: CASSWDRWMNTEAFF.

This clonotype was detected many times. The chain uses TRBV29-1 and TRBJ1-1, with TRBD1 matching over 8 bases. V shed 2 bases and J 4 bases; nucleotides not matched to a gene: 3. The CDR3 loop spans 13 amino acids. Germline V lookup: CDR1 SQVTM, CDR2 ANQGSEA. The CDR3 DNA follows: TGCAGCGTTGAACCAACAGGGGGCACTGAAGCTTTCTTT. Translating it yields CSVEPTGGTEAFF.

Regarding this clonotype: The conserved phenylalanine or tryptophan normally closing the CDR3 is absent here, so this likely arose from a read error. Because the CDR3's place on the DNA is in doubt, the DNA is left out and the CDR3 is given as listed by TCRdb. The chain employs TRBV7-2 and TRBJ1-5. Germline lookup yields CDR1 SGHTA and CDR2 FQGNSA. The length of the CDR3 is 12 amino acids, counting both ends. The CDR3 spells CASSPGAGLAGG.

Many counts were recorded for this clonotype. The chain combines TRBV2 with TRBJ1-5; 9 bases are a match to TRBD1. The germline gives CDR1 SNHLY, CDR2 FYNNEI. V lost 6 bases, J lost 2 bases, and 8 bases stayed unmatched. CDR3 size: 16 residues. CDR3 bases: TGTGCCAGCAGGGTACAGGGGGCGCGAGGCAATCAGCCCCAGCATTTT. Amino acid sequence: CASRVQGARGNQPQHF.

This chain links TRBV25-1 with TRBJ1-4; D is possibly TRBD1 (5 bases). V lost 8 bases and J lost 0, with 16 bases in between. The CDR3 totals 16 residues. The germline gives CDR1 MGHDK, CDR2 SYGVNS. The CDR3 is CASRKTRGATNEKLFF. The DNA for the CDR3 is TGTGCCAGCCGCAAGACCCGGGGGGCAACTAATGAAAAACTGTTTTTT. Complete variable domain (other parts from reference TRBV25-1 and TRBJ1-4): EADIYQTPRYLVIGTGKKITLECSQTMGHDKMYWYQQDPGMELHLIHYSYGVNSTEKGDLSSESTVSRIRTEHFPLTLESARPSHTSQYLCASRKTRGATNEKLFFGSGTQLSVL.

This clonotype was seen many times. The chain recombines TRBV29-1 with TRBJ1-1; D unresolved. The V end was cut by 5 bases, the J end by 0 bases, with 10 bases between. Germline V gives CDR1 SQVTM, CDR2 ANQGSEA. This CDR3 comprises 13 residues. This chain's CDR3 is CSVHGLMNTEAFF. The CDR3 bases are TGCAGCGTTCATGGGCTTATGAACACTGAAGCTTTCTTT.

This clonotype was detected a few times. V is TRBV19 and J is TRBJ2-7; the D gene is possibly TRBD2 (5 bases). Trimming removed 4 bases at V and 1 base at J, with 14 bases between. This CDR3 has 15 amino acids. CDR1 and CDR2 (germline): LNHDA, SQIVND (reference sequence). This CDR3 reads CASSSRTGKSYEQYF. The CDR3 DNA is TGTGCCAGTAGTAGCCGTACGGGGAAGTCCTACGAGCAGTACTTC.

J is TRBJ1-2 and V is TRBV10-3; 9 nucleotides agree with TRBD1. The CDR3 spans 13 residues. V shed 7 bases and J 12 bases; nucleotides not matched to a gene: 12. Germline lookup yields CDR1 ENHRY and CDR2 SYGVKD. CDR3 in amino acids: CAIKTDRGSGNTF. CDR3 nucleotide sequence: TGTGCCATCAAGACGGACAGGGGATCTGGAAACACCTTC.

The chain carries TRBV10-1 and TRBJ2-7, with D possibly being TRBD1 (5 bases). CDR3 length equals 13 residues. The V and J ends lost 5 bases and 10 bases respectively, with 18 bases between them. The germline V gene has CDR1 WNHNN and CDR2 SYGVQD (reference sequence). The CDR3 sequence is CASSPSRQLQQYF. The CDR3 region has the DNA TGCGCCAGCAGTCCTTCCAGACAGCTTCAACAGTACTTC.

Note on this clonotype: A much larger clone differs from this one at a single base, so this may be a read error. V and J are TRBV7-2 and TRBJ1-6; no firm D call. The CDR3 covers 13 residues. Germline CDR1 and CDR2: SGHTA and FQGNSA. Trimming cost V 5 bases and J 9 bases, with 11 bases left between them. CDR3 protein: CASSADPSSPLHF. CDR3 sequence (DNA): TGTGCCAGCAGCGCGGATCCTAGTTCACCCCTCCACTTT. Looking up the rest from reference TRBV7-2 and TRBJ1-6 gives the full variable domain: GAGVSQSPSNKVTEKGKDVELRCDPISGHTALYWYRQSLGQGLEFLIYFQGNSAPDKSGLPSDRFSAERTGGSVSTLTIQRTQQEDSAVYLCASSADPSSPLHFGNGTRLTVT.

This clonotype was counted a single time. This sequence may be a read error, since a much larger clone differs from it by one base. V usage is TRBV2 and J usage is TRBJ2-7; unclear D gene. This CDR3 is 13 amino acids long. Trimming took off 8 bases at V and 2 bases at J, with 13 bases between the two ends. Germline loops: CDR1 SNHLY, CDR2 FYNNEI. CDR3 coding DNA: TGTGCCAGCGGTGTTTCCAGAGCCTACGAGCAGTACTTC. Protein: CASGVSRAYEQYF.

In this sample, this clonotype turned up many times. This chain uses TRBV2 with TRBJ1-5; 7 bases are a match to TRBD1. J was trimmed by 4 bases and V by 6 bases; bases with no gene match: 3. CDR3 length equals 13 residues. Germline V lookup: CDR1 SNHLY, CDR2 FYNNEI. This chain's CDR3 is CASRPQGNQPQHF. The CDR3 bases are TGTGCCAGCAGACCACAGGGGAATCAGCCCCAGCATTTT.

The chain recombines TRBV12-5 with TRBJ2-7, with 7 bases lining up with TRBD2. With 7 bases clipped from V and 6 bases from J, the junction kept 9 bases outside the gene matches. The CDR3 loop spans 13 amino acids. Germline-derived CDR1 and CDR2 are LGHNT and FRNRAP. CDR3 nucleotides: TGTGCTAGTGCTCTGGGGGGGTTGGCCGAGCAGTACTTC. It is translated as CASALGGLAEQYF.

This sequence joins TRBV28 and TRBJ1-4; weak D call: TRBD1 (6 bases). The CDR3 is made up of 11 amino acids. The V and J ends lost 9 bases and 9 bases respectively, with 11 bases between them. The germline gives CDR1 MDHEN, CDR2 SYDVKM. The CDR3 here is CASIQGKKLFF. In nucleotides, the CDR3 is TGTGCCAGTATACAGGGAAAAAAACTGTTTTTT.